This T cell receptor beta chain was sequenced in a study of glioma-infiltrating T cells. General observations from the study: Tissue-blood divergence was below expectation in non-neoplastic patients, above in gliomas.

This clonotype showed up many times. Antigen unknown. Between the trimmed V and J ends, which lost 5 bases and 1 base, there was a span of 8 bases. Germline V gene data show CDR1 as LNHDA and CDR2 as SQIVND (reference sequence). The CDR3 covers 13 residues. TCR alpha and beta CDR3 regions were amplified from RNA using iRepertoire nested multiplex PCR. Input was 100-400 ng of tissue mRNA or PBMC total RNA. TCRdb called the multiplex PCR reads again in MiXCR, with one record for every CDR3 protein. The data hold fewer than 200,000 distinct CDR3 sequences, with 25% to 35% observed a single time. The sequenced material came from glioma tissue, nonneoplastic brain tissue, or PBMCs (not recorded which). This TCR was sampled from a human donor with low-grade glioma or glioblastoma, undergoing nonglioma brain surgery, or in good health (not recorded which). This chain connects TRBV19 to TRBJ1-1; D gene unclear. The CDR3 sequence: CASSPQSNTEAFF. CDR3 coding DNA: TGTGCCAGTAGTCCGCAATCGAACACTGAAGCTTTCTTT.